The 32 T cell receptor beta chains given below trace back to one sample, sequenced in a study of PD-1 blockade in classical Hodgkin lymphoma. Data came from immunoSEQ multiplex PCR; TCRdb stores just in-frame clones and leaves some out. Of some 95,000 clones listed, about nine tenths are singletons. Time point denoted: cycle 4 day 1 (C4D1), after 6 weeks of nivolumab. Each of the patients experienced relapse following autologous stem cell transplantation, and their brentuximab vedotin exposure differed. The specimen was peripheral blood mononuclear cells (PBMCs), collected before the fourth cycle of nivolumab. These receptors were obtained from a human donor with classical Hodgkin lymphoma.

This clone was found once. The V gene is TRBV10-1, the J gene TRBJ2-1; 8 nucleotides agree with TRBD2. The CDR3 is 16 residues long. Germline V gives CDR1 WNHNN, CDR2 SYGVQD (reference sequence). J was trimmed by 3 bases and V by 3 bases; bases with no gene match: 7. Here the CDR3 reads CASSESAAGGYNEQFF. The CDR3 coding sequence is TGCGCCAGCAGTGAATCAGCGGCGGGAGGCTACAATGAGCAGTTCTTC.

The CDR3 DNA reads as TGCGCCAGCAGCTCACAGGGGCCGAACACTGAAGCTTTCTTT. Encoded protein: CASSSQGPNTEAFF. The rearrangement joins TRBV5-1 to TRBJ1-1; 7 nucleotides agree with TRBD1. This CDR3 region has 14 residues. Looked up from germline, CDR1 is SGHRS and CDR2 is YFSETQ. V trimming: 3 bases; J trimming: 1 base; junction bases outside the gene matches: 3.

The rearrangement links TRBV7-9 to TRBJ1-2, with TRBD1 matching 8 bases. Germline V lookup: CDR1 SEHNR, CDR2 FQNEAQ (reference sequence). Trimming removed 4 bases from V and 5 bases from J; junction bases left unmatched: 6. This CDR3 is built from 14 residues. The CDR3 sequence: CASSSQTGVYGYTF. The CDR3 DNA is TGTGCCAGCAGCTCGCAGACAGGGGTGTATGGCTACACCTTC.

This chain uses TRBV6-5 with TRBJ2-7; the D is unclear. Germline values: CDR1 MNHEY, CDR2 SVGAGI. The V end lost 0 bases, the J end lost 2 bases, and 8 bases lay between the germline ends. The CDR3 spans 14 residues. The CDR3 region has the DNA TGTGCCAGCAGTTACTCAGCAGGTACCTACGAGCAGTACTTC. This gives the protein CASSYSAGTYEQYF.

CDR3 coding DNA: TGTGCCAGCAGCTTAGTAATCGCCAAATTGAACACTGAAGCTTTCTTT. Translated, it gives CASSLVIAKLNTEAFF. The chain has TRBV7-2 and TRBJ1-1; no reliable D call. V dropped 1 base and J dropped 0 bases, with 12 bases sitting between them. This CDR3 is 16 amino acids long. Germline V gene sequence: CDR1 SGHTA, CDR2 FQGNSA.

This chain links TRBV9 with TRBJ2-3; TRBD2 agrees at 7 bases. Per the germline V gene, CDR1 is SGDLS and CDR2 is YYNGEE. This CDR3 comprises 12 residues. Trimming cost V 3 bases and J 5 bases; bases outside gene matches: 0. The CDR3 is CASSGEGDTQYF. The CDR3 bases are TGTGCCAGCAGCGGGGAGGGAGATACGCAGTATTTT.

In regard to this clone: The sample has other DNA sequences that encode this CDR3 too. CDR3 bases: TGTGCCAGCAGCTTGTCCTATGGGACTGAAGCTTTCTTT. Protein product: CASSLSYGTEAFF. The genes are TRBV5-5 and TRBJ1-1; no firm D call. Germline values: CDR1 SGHKS, CDR2 YYEKEE (reference sequence). Trimming stripped 1 base from V and 5 bases from J, with 9 bases between. There are 13 residues in the CDR3.

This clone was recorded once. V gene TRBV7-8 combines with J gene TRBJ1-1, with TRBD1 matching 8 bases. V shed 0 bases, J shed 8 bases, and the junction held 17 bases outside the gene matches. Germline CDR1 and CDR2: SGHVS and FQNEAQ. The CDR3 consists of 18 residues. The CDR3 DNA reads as TGTGCCAGCAGCTTAGCGCTAATGCTGAGGACAGGGATTCCCGAAGCTTTCTTT. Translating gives CASSLALMLRTGIPEAFF.

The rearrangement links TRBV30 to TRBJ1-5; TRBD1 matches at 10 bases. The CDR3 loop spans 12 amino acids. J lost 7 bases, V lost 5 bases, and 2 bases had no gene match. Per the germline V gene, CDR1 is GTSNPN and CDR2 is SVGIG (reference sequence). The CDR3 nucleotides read TGTGCCTGGGGACAGGGGGGACAGCCCCAGCATTTT. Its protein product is CAWGQGGQPQHF.

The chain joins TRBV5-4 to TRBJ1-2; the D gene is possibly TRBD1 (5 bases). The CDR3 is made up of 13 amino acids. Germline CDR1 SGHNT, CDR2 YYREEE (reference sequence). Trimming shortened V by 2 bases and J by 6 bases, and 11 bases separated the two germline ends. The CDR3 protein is CASSFGGGDGYTF. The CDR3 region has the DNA TGTGCCAGCAGCTTCGGGGGTGGGGATGGCTACACCTTC.

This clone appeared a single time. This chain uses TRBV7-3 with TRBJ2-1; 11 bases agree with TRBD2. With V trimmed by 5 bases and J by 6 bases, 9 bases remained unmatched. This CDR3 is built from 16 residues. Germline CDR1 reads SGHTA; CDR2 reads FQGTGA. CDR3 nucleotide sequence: TGTGCCAGCAGCCCACATTTAGCGGGGGGGCCCAATGAGCAGTTCTTC. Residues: CASSPHLAGGPNEQFF.

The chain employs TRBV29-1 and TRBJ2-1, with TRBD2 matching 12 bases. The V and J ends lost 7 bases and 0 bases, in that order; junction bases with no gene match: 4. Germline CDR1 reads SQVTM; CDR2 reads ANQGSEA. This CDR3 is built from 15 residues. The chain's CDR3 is CSAMTSGSSYNEQFF. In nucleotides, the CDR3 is TGCAGCGCTATGACTAGCGGGAGCTCCTACAATGAGCAGTTCTTC.

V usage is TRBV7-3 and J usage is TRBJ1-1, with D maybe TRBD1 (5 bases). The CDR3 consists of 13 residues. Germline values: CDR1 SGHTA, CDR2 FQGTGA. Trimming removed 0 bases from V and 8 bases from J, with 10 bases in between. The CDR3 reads CASSLTAGGEAFF. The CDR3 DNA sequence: TGTGCCAGCAGCTTAACTGCGGGGGGAGAAGCTTTCTTT.

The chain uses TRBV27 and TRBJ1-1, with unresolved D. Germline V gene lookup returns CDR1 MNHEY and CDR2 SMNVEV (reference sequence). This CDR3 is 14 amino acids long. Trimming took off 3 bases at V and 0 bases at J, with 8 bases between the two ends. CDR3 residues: CASSLVGMNTEAFF. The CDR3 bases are TGTGCCAGCAGTTTGGTGGGGATGAACACTGAAGCTTTCTTT.

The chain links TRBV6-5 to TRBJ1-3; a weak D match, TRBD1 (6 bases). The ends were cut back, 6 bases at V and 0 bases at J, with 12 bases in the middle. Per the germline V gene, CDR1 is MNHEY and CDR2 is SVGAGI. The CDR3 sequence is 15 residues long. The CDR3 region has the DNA TGTGCCAGCAGCTTACAGGGCCCCTCTGGAAACACCATATATTTT. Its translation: CASSLQGPSGNTIYF.

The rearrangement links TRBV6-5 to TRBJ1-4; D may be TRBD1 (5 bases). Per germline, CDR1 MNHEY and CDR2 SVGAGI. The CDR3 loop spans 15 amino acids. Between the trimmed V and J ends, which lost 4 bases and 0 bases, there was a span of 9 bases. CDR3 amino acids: CASSWGTATNEKLFF. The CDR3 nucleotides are TGTGCCAGCAGTTGGGGGACGGCAACTAATGAAAAACTGTTTTTT.

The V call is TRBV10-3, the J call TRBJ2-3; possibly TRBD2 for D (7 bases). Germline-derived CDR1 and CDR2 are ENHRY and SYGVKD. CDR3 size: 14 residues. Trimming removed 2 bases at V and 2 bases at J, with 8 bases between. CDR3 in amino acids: CAISERGATDTQYF. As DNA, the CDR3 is TGTGCCATCAGTGAGCGGGGGGCCACAGATACGCAGTATTTT.

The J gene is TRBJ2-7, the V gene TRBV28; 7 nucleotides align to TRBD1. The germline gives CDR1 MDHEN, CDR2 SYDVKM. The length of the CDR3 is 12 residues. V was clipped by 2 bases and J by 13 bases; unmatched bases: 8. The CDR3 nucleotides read TGTGCCAGCAGTTTAGAAAGGGGGCATTTATACTTC. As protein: CASSLERGHLYF.

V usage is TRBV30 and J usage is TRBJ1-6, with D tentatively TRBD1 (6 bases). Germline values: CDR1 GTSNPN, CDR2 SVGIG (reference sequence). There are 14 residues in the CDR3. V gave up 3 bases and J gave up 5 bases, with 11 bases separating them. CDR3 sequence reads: CAWREDSNNSPLHF. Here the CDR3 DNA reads TGTGCCTGGAGAGAGGACAGCAATAATTCACCCCTCCACTTT.

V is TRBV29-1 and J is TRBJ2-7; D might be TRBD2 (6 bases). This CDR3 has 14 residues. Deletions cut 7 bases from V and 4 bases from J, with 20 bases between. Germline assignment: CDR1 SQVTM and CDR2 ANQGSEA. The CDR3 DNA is TGCAGCGCGCGGGACCACGCCAGTGGATACGAGCAGTACTTC. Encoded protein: CSARDHASGYEQYF.

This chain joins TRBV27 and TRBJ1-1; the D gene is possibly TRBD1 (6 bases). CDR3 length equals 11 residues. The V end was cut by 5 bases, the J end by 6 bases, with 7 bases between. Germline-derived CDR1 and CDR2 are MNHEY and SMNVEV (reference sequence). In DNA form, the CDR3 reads TGTGCCAGCAGTGCAGGGGCTGAAGCTTTCTTT. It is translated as CASSAGAEAFF.

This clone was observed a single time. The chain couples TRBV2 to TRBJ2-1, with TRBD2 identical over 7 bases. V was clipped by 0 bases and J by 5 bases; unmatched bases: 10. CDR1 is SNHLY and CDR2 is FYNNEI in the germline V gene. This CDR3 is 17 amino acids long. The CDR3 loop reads CASSEAQLLAFNNEQFF. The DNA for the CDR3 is TGTGCCAGCAGTGAAGCGCAGTTACTAGCGTTCAACAATGAGCAGTTCTTC.

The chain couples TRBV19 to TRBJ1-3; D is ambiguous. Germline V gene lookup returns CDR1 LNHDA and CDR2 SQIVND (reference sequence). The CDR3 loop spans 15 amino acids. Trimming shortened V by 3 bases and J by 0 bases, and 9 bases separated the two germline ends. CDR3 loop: CASSITVDSGNTIYF. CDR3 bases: TGTGCCAGTAGTATTACGGTCGACTCTGGAAACACCATATATTTT.

The CDR3 spells CASSLAQGTFNEQFF. In DNA, the CDR3 is TGTGCCAGCAGCTTAGCGCAGGGGACGTTTAATGAGCAGTTCTTC. The chain has TRBV7-9 and TRBJ2-1, with D possibly TRBD1 on 6 matching bases. The V gene lost 0 bases and the J gene lost 7 bases, with 13 bases spanning the gap. The CDR3 is 15 amino acids. From germline, CDR1 is SEHNR and CDR2 FQNEAQ (reference sequence).

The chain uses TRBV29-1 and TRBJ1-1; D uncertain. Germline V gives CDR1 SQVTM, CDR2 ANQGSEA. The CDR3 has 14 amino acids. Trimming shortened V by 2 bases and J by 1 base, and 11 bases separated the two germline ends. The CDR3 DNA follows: TGCAGCGTTGAAAGAACCGCTAAGAACACTGAAGCTTTCTTT. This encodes CSVERTAKNTEAFF.

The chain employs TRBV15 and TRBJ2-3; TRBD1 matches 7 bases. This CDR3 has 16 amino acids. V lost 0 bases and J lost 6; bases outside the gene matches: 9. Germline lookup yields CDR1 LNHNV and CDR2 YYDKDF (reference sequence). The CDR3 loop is CATSRDGQGVKDTQYF. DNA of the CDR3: TGTGCCACCAGCAGAGATGGGCAGGGGGTGAAGGATACGCAGTATTTT.

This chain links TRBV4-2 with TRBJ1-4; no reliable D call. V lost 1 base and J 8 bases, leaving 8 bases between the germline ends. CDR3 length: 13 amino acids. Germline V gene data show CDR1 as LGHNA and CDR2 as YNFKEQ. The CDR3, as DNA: TGTGCCAGCAGCCAAGGAGAAGGAGAAAAACTGTTTTTT. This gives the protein CASSQGEGEKLFF.

CDR3 loop: CASSPRGRTEPYEQYF. As DNA, the CDR3 is TGTGCCAGCAGCCCTCGGGGCAGGACCGAACCTTACGAGCAGTACTTC. The rearrangement joins TRBV9 to TRBJ2-7, with D perhaps being TRBD1 or TRBD2 (5 bases each). V dropped 4 bases and J dropped 4 bases, with 21 bases sitting between them. The CDR3 is 16 amino acids. Germline V lookup: CDR1 SGDLS, CDR2 YYNGEE.

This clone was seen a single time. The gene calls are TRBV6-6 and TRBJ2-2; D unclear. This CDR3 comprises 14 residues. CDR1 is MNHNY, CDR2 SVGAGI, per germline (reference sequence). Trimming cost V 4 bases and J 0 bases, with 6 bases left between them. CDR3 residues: CASSSATNTGELFF. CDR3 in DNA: TGTGCCAGCAGTTCGGCAACGAACACCGGGGAGCTGTTTTTT.

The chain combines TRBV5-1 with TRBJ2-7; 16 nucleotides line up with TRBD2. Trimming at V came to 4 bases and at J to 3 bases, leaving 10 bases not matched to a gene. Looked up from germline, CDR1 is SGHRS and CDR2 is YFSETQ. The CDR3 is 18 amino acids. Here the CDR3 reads CASSRGTSGGALLYEQYF. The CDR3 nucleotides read TGCGCCAGCAGCCGAGGGACTAGCGGGGGGGCCCTCCTCTACGAGCAGTACTTC.

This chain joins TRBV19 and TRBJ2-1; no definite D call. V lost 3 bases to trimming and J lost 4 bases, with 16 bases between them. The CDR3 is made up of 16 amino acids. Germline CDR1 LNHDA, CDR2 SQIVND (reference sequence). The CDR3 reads CASSMGLRHEYNEQFF. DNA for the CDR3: TGTGCCAGTAGTATGGGCTTGCGGCACGAATACAATGAGCAGTTCTTC.

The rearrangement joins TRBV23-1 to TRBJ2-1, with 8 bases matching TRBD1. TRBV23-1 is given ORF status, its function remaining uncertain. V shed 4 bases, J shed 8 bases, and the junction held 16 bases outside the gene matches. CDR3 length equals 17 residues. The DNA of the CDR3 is TGCGCCAGCAGTCTTCAGGGGGCGTCTTCCCCAATCCATGAGCAGTTCTTC. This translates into CASSLQGASSPIHEQFF.